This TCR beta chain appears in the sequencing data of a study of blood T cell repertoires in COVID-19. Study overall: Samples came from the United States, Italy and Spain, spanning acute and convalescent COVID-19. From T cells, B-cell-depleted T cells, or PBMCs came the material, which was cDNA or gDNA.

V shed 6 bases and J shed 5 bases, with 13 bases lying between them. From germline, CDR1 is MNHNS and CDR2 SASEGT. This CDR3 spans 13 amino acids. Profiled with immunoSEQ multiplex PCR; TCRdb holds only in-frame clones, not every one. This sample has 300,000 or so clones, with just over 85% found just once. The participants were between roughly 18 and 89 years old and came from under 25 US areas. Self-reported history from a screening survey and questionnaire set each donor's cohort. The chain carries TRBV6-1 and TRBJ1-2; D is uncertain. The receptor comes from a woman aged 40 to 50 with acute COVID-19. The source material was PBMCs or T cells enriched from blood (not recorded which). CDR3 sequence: CASRQQEIYGYTF. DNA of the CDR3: TGTGCCAGCAGACAACAAGAAATTTATGGCTACACCTTC.